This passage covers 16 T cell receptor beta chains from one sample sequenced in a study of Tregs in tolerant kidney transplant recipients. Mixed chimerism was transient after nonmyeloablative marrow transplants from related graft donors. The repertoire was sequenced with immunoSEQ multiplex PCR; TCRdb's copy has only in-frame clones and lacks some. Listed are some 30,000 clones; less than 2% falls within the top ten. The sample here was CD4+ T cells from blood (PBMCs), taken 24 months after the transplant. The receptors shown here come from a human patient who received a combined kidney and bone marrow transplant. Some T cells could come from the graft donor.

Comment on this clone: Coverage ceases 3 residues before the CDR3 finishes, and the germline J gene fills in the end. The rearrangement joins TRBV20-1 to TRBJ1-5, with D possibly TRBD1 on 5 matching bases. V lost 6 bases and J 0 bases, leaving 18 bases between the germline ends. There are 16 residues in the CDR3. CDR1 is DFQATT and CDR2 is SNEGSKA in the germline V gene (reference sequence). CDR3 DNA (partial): TGCAGTGCCAAAGGGGCCAGGGCTGATAGCAATCAGCCC. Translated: CSAKGARADSNQP. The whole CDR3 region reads CSAKGARADSNQPQHF.

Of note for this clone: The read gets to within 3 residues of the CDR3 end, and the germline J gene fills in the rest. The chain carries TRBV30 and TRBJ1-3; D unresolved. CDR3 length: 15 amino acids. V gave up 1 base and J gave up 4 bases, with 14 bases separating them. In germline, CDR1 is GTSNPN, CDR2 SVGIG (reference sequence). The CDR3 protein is CAWSGGGDKGNTIYF. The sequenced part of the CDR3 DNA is TGTGCCTGGAGTGGAGGCGGGGATAAAGGAAACACC.

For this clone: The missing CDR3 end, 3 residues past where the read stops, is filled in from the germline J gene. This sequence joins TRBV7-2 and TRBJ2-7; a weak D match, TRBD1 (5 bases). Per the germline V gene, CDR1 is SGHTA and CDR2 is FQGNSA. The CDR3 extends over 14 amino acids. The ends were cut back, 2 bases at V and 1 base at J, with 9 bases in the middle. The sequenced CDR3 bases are TGTGCCAGCAGCTTAACAGGCCAGTCCTACGAG. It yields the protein CASSLTGQSYE. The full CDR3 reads CASSLTGQSYEQYF.

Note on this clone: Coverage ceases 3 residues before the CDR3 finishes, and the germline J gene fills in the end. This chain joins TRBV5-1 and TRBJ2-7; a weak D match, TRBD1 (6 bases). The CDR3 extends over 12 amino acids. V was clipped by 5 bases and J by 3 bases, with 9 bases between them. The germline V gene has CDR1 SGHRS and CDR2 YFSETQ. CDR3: CASRGGDYEQYF. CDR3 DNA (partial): TGCGCCAGCAGAGGGGGAGACTACGAG. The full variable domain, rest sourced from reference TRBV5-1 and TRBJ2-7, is KAGVTQTPRYLIKTRGQQVTLSCSPISGHRSVSWYQQTPGQGLQFLFEYFSETQRNKGNFPGRFSGRQFSNSRSEMNVSTLELGDSALYLCASRGGDYEQYFGPGTRLTVT.

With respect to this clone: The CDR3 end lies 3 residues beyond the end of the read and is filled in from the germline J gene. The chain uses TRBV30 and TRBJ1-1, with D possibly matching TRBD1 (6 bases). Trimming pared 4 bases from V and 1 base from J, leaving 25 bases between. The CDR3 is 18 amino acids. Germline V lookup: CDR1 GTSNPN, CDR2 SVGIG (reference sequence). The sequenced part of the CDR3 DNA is TGTGCCTGGACGCCTACGACAGGTAGAACAAGAAGGAACACTGAA. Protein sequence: CAWTPTTGRTRRNTE. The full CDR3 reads CAWTPTTGRTRRNTEAFF.

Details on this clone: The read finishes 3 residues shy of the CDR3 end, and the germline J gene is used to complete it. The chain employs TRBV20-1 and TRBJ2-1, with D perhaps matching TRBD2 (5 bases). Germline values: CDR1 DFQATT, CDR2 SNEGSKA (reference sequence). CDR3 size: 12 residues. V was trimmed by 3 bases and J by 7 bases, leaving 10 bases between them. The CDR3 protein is CSARRERNEQFF. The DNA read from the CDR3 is TGCAGTGCTAGGAGGGAGCGGAATGAG.

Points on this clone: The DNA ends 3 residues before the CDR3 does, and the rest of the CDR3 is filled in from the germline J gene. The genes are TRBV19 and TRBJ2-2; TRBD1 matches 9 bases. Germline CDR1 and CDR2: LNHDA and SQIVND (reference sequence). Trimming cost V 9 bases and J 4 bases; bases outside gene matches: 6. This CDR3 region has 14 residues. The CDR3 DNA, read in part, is TGTGCCAGCCTCCCGGGACAGGGCACCGGGGAG. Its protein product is CASLPGQGTGE. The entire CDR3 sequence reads CASLPGQGTGELFF.

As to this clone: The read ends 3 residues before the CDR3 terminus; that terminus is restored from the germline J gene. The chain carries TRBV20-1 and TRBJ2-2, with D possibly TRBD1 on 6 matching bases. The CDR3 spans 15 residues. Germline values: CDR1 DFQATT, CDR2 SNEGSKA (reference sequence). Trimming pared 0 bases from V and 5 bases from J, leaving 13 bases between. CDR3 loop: CSARDLRGGTGELFF. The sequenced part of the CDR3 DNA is TGCAGTGCTAGAGATTTGAGAGGGGGTACCGGGGAG.

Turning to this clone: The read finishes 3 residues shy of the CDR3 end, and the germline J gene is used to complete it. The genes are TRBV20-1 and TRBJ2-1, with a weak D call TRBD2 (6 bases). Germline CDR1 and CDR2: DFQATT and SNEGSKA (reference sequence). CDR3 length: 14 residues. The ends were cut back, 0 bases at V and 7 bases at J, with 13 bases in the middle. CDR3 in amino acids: CSARDFASVNEQFF. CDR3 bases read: TGCAGTGCTAGAGATTTCGCTAGCGTGAATGAG.

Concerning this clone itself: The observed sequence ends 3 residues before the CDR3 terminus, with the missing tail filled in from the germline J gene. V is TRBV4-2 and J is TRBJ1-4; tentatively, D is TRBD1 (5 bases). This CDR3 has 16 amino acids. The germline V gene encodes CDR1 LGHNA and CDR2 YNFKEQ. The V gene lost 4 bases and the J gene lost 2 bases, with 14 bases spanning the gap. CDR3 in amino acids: CASSPSRVGTNEKLFF. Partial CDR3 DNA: TGTGCCAGCAGCCCCTCCAGGGTGGGTACTAATGAAAAA.

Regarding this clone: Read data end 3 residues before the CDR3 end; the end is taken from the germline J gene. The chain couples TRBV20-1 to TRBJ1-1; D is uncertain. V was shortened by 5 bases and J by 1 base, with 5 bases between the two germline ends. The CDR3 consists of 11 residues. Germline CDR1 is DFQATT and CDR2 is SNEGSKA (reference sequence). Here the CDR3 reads CSASENTEAFF. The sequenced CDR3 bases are TGCAGTGCTTCAGAGAACACTGAA.

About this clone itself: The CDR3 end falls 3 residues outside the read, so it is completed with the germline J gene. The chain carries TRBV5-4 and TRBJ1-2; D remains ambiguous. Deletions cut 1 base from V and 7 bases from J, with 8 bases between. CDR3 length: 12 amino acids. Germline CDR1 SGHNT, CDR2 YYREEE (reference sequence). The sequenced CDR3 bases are TGTGCCAGCAGCTTGTTCCCTAGTGGC. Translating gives CASSLFPSG. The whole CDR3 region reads CASSLFPSGYTF.

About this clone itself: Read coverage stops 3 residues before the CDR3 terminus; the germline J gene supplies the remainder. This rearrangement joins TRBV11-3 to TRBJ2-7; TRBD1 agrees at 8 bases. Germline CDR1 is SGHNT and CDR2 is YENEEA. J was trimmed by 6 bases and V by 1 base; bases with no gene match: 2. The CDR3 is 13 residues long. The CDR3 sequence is CASSLATGGEQYF. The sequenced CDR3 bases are TGTGCCAGCAGCTTAGCCACAGGGGGCGAG.

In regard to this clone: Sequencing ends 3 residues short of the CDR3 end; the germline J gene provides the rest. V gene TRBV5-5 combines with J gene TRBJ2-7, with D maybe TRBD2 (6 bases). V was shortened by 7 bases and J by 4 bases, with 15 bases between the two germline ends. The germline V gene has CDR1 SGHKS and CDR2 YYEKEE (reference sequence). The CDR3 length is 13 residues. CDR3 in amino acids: CASCTEGYYEQYF. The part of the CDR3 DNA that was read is TGTGCCAGCTGCACGGAGGGCTATTACGAG.

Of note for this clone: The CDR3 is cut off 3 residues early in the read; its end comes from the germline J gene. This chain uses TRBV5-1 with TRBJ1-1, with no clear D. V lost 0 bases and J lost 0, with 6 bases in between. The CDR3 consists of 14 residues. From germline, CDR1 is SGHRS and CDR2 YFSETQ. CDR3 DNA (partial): TGCGCCAGCAGCTTGGCTACGGTGAACACTGAA. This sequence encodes CASSLATVNTE. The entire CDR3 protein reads CASSLATVNTEAFF.

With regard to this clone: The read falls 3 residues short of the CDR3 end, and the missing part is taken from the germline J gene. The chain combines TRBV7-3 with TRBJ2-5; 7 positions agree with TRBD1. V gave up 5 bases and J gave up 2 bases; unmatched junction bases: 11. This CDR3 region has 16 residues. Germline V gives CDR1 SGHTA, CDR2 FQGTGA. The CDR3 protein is CASSAERWDSQETQYF. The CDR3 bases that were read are TGTGCCAGCAGCGCTGAAAGGTGGGACAGTCAAGAGACC.